What follows are 8 T cell receptor beta chains derived from one specimen sequenced in a study of blood T cell repertoires in COVID-19. Profiled with immunoSEQ multiplex PCR; TCRdb holds only in-frame clones, not every one. The data show 130,000 to 150,000 clones, about four fifths seen once. The material sequenced was peripheral blood. Source of these receptors: a woman between 70 and 85 years old with COVID-19, enrolled during active disease.

The CDR3 reads CASRGQGISGANVLTF. Written as DNA, the CDR3 is TGTGCCAGCAGAGGACAGGGGATCTCTGGGGCCAACGTCCTGACTTTC. This sequence joins TRBV25-1 and TRBJ2-6, with 9 bases that match TRBD1. In germline, CDR1 is MGHDK, CDR2 SYGVNS. Trimming removed 6 bases from V and 0 bases from J; junction bases left unmatched: 3. This CDR3 region has 16 residues.

The CDR3 DNA follows: TGTGCCACCAGTAACCGGGAAGGGGGTCACTACAATGAGCAGTTCTTC. Translating gives CATSNREGGHYNEQFF. J is TRBJ2-1 and V is TRBV24-1; possibly TRBD1 for D (6 bases). Germline loops: CDR1 KGHDR, CDR2 SFDVKD. Trimming left V 6 bases short and J 3 bases short, with 17 bases between. CDR3 length: 16 amino acids.

The chain carries TRBV19 and TRBJ2-4; D uncertain. The CDR3 covers 16 residues. Germline values: CDR1 LNHDA, CDR2 SQIVND (reference sequence). With 4 bases removed from V and 0 bases from J, the gap between germline ends came to 13 bases. CDR3 DNA: TGTGCCAGTAGTACCATGGCAAGATTAGCCAAAAACATTCAGTACTTC. This codes for CASSTMARLAKNIQYF.

The V call is TRBV28, the J call TRBJ1-6, with TRBD1 matching over 12 bases. Germline CDR1 MDHEN, CDR2 SYDVKM. The CDR3 spans 18 residues. Losses at the gene ends were 2 bases for V and 9 bases for J; bases not matched to a gene: 11. CDR3 nucleotides: TGTGCCAGCAGTTTAGGGACAGGGGGCCTCCACTACGGTTCACCCCTCCACTTT. Protein product: CASSLGTGGLHYGSPLHF.

The chain is built from TRBV9 and TRBJ2-3; 8 bases fit TRBD1. The CDR3 has 13 amino acids. CDR1 is SGDLS, CDR2 YYNGEE, per germline. J gave up 9 bases and V 4 bases, and 7 bases lay outside the gene matches. The CDR3 region is CASSLTDRATQYF. The CDR3, as DNA: TGTGCCAGCAGCCTAACGGACAGGGCGACGCAGTATTTT.

V and J are TRBV27 and TRBJ2-2, with D tentatively TRBD1 (6 bases). The CDR3 contains 16 residues. Germline CDR1 MNHEY, CDR2 SMNVEV (reference sequence). Deletions cut 1 base from V and 6 bases from J, with 15 bases between. CDR3 nucleotide sequence: TGTGCCAGCAGTTTATTGGGCCAGGGGAAAGCCGGGGAGCTGTTTTTT. Its translation: CASSLLGQGKAGELFF.

The chain links TRBV18 to TRBJ2-3; TRBD2 matches 11 bases. Trimming removed 1 base from V and 0 bases from J; junction bases left unmatched: 6. Germline CDR1 and CDR2: KGHSH and LQKENI. The CDR3 is 18 residues long. The CDR3 nucleotides read TGTGCCAGCTCACCACGGCTAGCGGGGGGATCTAGCACAGATACGCAGTATTTT. It specifies CASSPRLAGGSSTDTQYF.

The rearrangement joins TRBV2 to TRBJ2-7; the match to TRBD2 covers 12 bases. Per the germline V gene, CDR1 is SNHLY and CDR2 is FYNNEI. V lost 3 bases to trimming and J lost 3 bases; unmatched junction nucleotides: 3. This CDR3 is 15 amino acids long. The DNA of the CDR3 is TGTGCCAGCAGTGATGGGACTAGCGGGCTCTACGAGCAGTACTTC. Translating gives CASSDGTSGLYEQYF.